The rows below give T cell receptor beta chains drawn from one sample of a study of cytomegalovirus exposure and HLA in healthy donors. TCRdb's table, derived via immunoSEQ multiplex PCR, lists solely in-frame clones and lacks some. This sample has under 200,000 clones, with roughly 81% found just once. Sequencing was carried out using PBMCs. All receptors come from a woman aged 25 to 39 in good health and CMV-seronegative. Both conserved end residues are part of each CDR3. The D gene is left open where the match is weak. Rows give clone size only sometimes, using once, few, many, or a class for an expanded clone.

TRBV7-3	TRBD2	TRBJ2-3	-	TGTGCCAGCAGCTTAATGTCTAGCGGGGGGCCAGGCACAGATACGCAGTATTTT	CASSLMSSGGPGTDTQYF
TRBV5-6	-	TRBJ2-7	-	TGTGCCAGCAGCTTGGATCTGGGCCGCAGCTACGAGCAGTACTTC	CASSLDLGRSYEQYF
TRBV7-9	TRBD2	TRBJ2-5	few	TGTGCCAGCAGCTTGGCTAGCGGGTCGCCAGAGACCCAGTACTTC	CASSLASGSPETQYF
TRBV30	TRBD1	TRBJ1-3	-	TGTGCCTGGAGAACCGACAGGGGGTTCTCTGGAAACACCATATATTTT	CAWRTDRGFSGNTIYF
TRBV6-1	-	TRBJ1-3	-	TGTGCCAGCATGCGGGGAAACTCTGGAAACACCATATATTTT	CASMRGNSGNTIYF
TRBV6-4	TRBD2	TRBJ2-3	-	TGTGCCAGCAGTGACTCAGTTAGCGGGGGCACAGATACGCAGTATTTT	CASSDSVSGGTDTQYF
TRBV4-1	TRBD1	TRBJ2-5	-	TGCGCCAGCAGCCCTCCGGACAGGGGGACTCAAGAGACCCAGTACTTC	CASSPPDRGTQETQYF
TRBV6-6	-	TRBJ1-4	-	TGTGCCAGCACCCCGGGGACAACTAATGAAAAACTGTTTTTT	CASTPGTTNEKLFF
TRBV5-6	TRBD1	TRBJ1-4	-	TGTGCCAGCAGCCTCCTGGGACAGGGGGCGGATGGCAATGAAAAACTGTTTTTT	CASSLLGQGADGNEKLFF
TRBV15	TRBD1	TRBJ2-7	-	TGTGCCACCAGCAGAGAAGGAGGGACAGGGATTCGAACCTACGAGCAGTACTTC	CATSREGGTGIRTYEQYF
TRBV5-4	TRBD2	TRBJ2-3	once	TGTGCCAGCAGCTTGGGGCGGGAGCCAGATACGCAGTATTTT	CASSLGREPDTQYF
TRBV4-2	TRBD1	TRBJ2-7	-	TGTGCCAGCAGCCAAGTGTCGGGACAGGGGGCCTTCGAGCAGTACTTC	CASSQVSGQGAFEQYF
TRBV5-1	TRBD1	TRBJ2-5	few	TGCGCCAGCAGCTTGGGACAGGGGCGCCAAGAGACCCAGTACTTC	CASSLGQGRQETQYF
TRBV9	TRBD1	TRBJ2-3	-	TGTGCCAGCAGCGTAGATCAGGGGGTCACAGATACGCAGTATTTT	CASSVDQGVTDTQYF
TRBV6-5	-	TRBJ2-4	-	TGTGCCAGCAGTGGCAGGGTAACCAAAAACATTCAGTACTTC	CASSGRVTKNIQYF
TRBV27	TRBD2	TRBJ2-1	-	TGTGCCAGCAGTTCGGTTAGCGGGATTCTCTACAATGAGCAGTTCTTC	CASSSVSGILYNEQFF
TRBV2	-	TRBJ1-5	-	TGTGCCAGCATTCGGGTAAACTATCAGCCCCAGCATTTT	CASIRVNYQPQHF
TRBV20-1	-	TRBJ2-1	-	TGCAGTGCCCACGGGAATGAGCAGTTCTTC	CSAHGNEQFF
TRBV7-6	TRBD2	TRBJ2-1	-	TGTGCCAGCAGCTTAGCCGGGGGGGCCCACAATGAGCAGTTCTTC	CASSLAGGAHNEQFF
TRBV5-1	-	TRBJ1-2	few	TGCGCCAGCAGCAGCGGAGGCTACACCTTC	CASSSGGYTF
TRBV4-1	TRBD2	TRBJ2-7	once	TGCGCCAGCAGCCAAGATTGGATGTCTAGCGGGACCGCCTCCTACGAGCAGTACTTC	CASSQDWMSSGTASYEQYF
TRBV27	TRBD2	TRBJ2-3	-	TGTGCCAGCACTGGGACTAGCGGGGGGGCCAGGCCAGATACGCAGTATTTT	CASTGTSGGARPDTQYF
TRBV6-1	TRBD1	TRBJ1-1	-	TGTGCCAGCAGACTCCAGGGGGCTGAAGCTTTCTTT	CASRLQGAEAFF
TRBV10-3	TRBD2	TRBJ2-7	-	TGTGCCATCAGTGAGGGACTAGCGGCCTACGAGCAGTACTTC	CAISEGLAAYEQYF
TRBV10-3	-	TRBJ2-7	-	TGTGCCATCAACCTAGACGGGACATTGACCTACGAGCAGTACTTC	CAINLDGTLTYEQYF
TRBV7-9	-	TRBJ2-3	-	TGTGCCAGCAGCTCCCGGGTGTTTAGCGTCACAGATACGCAGTATTTT	CASSSRVFSVTDTQYF
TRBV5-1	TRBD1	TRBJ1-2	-	TGCGCCAGCACCCCATCAGGGGGTAGAGACTATGGCTACACCTTC	CASTPSGGRDYGYTF
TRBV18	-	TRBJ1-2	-	TGTGCCAGCTCTCCCGGACAGCAAACTAACTATGGCTACACCTTC	CASSPGQQTNYGYTF
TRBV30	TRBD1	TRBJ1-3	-	TGTGCCTGGAGTGTGGGACAGGGATTCGGAAACACCATATATTTT	CAWSVGQGFGNTIYF
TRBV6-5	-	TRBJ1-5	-	TGTGCCAGCAGGTCCGCGGGCCCGGAGAGTCAGCCCCAGCATTTT	CASRSAGPESQPQHF
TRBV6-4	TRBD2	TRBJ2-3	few	TGTGCCACCGGGACTAGCGGGACAGATACGCAGTATTTT	CATGTSGTDTQYF
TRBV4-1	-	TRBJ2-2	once	TGCGCCAGCAGCCAACTAAACACCGGGGAGCTGTTTTTT	CASSQLNTGELFF
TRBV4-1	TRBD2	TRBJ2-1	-	TGCGCCAGCAGCCAAATAGCGGGGGGGCTGGACAATGAGCAGTTCTTC	CASSQIAGGLDNEQFF
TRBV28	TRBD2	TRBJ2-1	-	TGTGCCAGCAGAAGAAGGACTAGCGGAAATTCAAATGAGCAGTTCTTC	CASRRRTSGNSNEQFF
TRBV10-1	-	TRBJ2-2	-	TGCGCCAGCGGGGTGGGGAGTTCGAACACCGGGGAGCTGTTTTTT	CASGVGSSNTGELFF